A single sample gave rise to the 24 T cell receptor beta chains below, sequenced in a study of Tregs in tolerant kidney transplant recipients. Assay used: immunoSEQ multiplex PCR; TCRdb lists only in-frame clones, some missing. The table shows 200,000 to 300,000 clones, with 80% to 85% occurring only once. Sequenced sample: CD4+ T cells from blood. These receptors were obtained from a human donor in good health.

The genes are TRBV2 and TRBJ1-2; TRBD1 matches at 10 bases. The J segment lost 5 bases and the V segment lost 2 bases, leaving 8 bases of the junction unmatched. Germline lookup yields CDR1 SNHLY and CDR2 FYNNEI. CDR3 length: 16 residues. CDR3 DNA: TGTGCCAGCAGTGAAACGTCCGGGACAGGGGCATATGGCTACACCTTC. It encodes CASSETSGTGAYGYTF.

The chain employs TRBV9 and TRBJ1-5, with a tentative D call TRBD1 (6 bases). V shed 0 bases and J shed 0 bases, with 10 bases lying between them. The CDR3 is 16 residues long. Looked up from germline, CDR1 is SGDLS and CDR2 is YYNGEE. The CDR3: CASSVGDNLSNQPQHF. CDR3 coding DNA: TGTGCCAGCAGCGTAGGGGACAACCTTAGCAATCAGCCCCAGCATTTT.

This rearrangement joins TRBV7-9 to TRBJ2-7; TRBD2 aligns across 8 bases. The CDR3 has 15 residues. V shed 1 base, J shed 5 bases, and the junction held 7 bases outside the gene matches. Germline V gives CDR1 SEHNR, CDR2 FQNEAQ (reference sequence). CDR3 coding DNA: TGTGCCAGCAGCTTAGAGGTAGCGGGATTAGACGAGCAGTACTTC. Encoded protein: CASSLEVAGLDEQYF.

The J gene is TRBJ1-2, the V gene TRBV6-6, with a weak D call TRBD1 (5 bases). Per germline, CDR1 MNHNY and CDR2 SVGAGI (reference sequence). V gave up 2 bases and J gave up 6 bases, with 13 bases separating them. The CDR3 consists of 14 residues. The DNA of the CDR3 is TGTGCCAGCAGTTACGTGGGCCAGGGAGATGGCTACACCTTC. It is translated as CASSYVGQGDGYTF.

This clone was seen just once. V gene TRBV7-9 combines with J gene TRBJ2-3; tentative D call: TRBD1 (7 bases). The CDR3 runs to 13 residues. V shed 8 bases and J shed 8 bases, with 17 bases lying between them. CDR1 is SEHNR and CDR2 is FQNEAQ in the germline V gene (reference sequence). This chain's CDR3 is CASESQGGTTQYF. DNA for the CDR3: TGTGCCAGCGAAAGCCAGGGGGGTACTACGCAGTATTTT.

This sequence joins TRBV2 and TRBJ1-2, with D possibly being TRBD1 (5 bases). This CDR3 region has 16 residues. V was clipped by 4 bases and J by 0 bases, with 15 bases between them. Germline V CDR1 and CDR2: SNHLY, FYNNEI. The CDR3 DNA sequence: TGTGCCAGCAGTGGAGGAGGGGACCGCACTAACTATGGCTACACCTTC. Protein product: CASSGGGDRTNYGYTF.

The chain has TRBV9 and TRBJ2-3; D ambiguous. Germline V gene lookup returns CDR1 SGDLS and CDR2 YYNGEE. The CDR3 loop spans 15 amino acids. The V end lost 3 bases, the J end lost 4 bases, and 15 bases lay between the germline ends. CDR3 in amino acids: CASSDAPVGADTQYF. CDR3 DNA: TGTGCCAGCAGCGACGCTCCGGTTGGGGCAGATACGCAGTATTTT.

Worth noting for this clone: The sample carries other DNA sequences with the same CDR3. The chain employs TRBV9 and TRBJ1-2; D uncertain. Per the germline V gene, CDR1 is SGDLS and CDR2 is YYNGEE. V dropped 0 bases and J dropped 5 bases, with 8 bases sitting between them. This CDR3 contains 13 residues. In DNA form, the CDR3 reads TGTGCCAGCAGCGTAGTAGGAGAGTATGGCTACACCTTC. Encoded protein: CASSVVGEYGYTF.

The rearrangement uses TRBV19 and TRBJ2-5, with D possibly being TRBD1 (7 bases). V lost 4 bases and J lost 5, with 14 bases in between. The germline V gene has CDR1 LNHDA and CDR2 SQIVND (reference sequence). The CDR3 totals 14 residues. CDR3 in DNA: TGTGCCAGTAGTAGCGGGACAGCTGTGGAGACCCAGTACTTC. Its translation is CASSSGTAVETQYF. Variable domain in full (rest from reference TRBV19 and TRBJ2-5): DGGITQSPKYLFRKEGQNVTLSCEQNLNHDAMYWYRQDPGQGLRLIYYSQIVNDFQKGDIAEGYSVSREKKESFPLTVTSAQKNPTAFYLCASSSGTAVETQYFGPGTRLLVL.

This clone was picked up one time. The chain recombines TRBV5-1 with TRBJ1-6; no reliable D call. The germline V gene encodes CDR1 SGHRS and CDR2 YFSETQ. The V and J ends lost 0 bases and 6 bases respectively, with 10 bases between them. CDR3 length equals 15 residues. CDR3 DNA: TGCGCCAGCAGCTTGGGGGTGGCAGGTAATTCACCCCTCCACTTT. Its translation: CASSLGVAGNSPLHF.

The chain links TRBV9 to TRBJ2-5; D is ambiguous. Germline V gene lookup returns CDR1 SGDLS and CDR2 YYNGEE. The germline V and J ends were trimmed by 0 bases and 5 bases, with 8 bases remaining between them. The CDR3 totals 13 residues. The chain's CDR3 is CASSVDIRETQYF. The CDR3 DNA is TGTGCCAGCAGCGTAGACATAAGGGAGACCCAGTACTTC.

This chain links TRBV18 with TRBJ2-7; TRBD2 aligns across 7 bases. Per the germline V gene, CDR1 is KGHSH and CDR2 is LQKENI. The CDR3 length is 13 residues. Germline trimming cut 8 bases from V and 6 bases from J; bases unmatched to any gene: 10. The CDR3 DNA reads as TGTGCCAGCCGATGGGTCGCGGGAGCCGAGCAGTACTTC. Translated, it gives CASRWVAGAEQYF.

The rearrangement uses TRBV5-1 and TRBJ1-2, with TRBD1 identical over 9 bases. After removal of 4 bases from V and 0 bases from J, the junction contained 7 bases not matched to a gene. Germline assignment: CDR1 SGHRS and CDR2 YFSETQ. The CDR3 extends over 16 amino acids. The CDR3 region is CASSVDRGGANYGYTF. The CDR3 DNA is TGCGCCAGCAGCGTGGACAGGGGTGGAGCTAACTATGGCTACACCTTC. Drawing the rest from reference TRBV5-1 and TRBJ1-2, the complete variable domain is KAGVTQTPRYLIKTRGQQVTLSCSPISGHRSVSWYQQTPGQGLQFLFEYFSETQRNKGNFPGRFSGRQFSNSRSEMNVSTLELGDSALYLCASSVDRGGANYGYTFGSGTRLTVV.

V is TRBV11-2 and J is TRBJ2-3; D possibly corresponds to TRBD2 (5 bases). The germline V gene has CDR1 SGHAT and CDR2 FQNNGV. There are 16 residues in the CDR3. The V and J ends lost 0 bases and 4 bases respectively, with 14 bases between them. The CDR3 DNA reads TGTGCCAGCAGCTTAGATTTAGCGAATCGACCAGATACGCAGTATTTT. It encodes CASSLDLANRPDTQYF.

V gene TRBV19 combines with J gene TRBJ1-5; D unresolved. The CDR3 is made up of 18 amino acids. The germline V gene has CDR1 LNHDA and CDR2 SQIVND (reference sequence). V was pared by 3 bases and J by 3 bases, with 21 bases between. The CDR3 nucleotides are TGTGCCAGTAGTATCGCCCGTCCAGCGAGGTCGAACAATCAGCCCCAGCATTTT. It specifies CASSIARPARSNNQPQHF.

This rearrangement joins TRBV2 to TRBJ2-6; TRBD1 matches 7 bases. Germline trimming cut 5 bases from V and 2 bases from J; bases unmatched to any gene: 3. Germline CDR1 is SNHLY and CDR2 is FYNNEI. CDR3 length equals 15 residues. The CDR3 loop reads CASSSTGAGANVLTF. CDR3 nucleotide sequence: TGTGCCAGCAGTTCCACAGGGGCTGGGGCCAACGTCCTGACTTTC.

The V gene is TRBV4-1, the J gene TRBJ2-7, with D hard to call. Between the trimmed V and J ends, which lost 4 bases and 4 bases, there was a span of 11 bases. CDR1 is MGHRA, CDR2 YSYEKL, per germline. CDR3 length: 13 amino acids. For the CDR3, the DNA is TGCGCCAGCAGCCCTGCCCGGTTTTACGAGCAGTACTTC. This codes for CASSPARFYEQYF.

This chain uses TRBV6-6 with TRBJ1-2, with 10 bases fitting TRBD1. V shed 7 bases and J 8 bases; nucleotides not matched to a gene: 10. The CDR3 extends over 14 amino acids. Germline CDR1 is MNHNY and CDR2 is SVGAGI (reference sequence). The CDR3 sequence is CASIYGGQGKGYTF. As DNA, the CDR3 is TGTGCCAGCATCTACGGGGGACAGGGGAAAGGCTACACCTTC.

The chain is built from TRBV21-1 and TRBJ2-1; the table names TRBD2, a call not compared with the DNA. TRBV21-1 is labeled a pseudogene. The CDR3 sequence is 17 residues long. The CDR3 is CASSKSTLGGEYNEQFF. Written as DNA, the CDR3 is TGTGCCAGCAGCAAGTCAACCTTGGGGGGAGAGTACAATGAGCAGTTCTTC.

This clone was detected only a few times. The J gene is TRBJ1-2, the V gene TRBV5-1; 7 bases align to TRBD1. The CDR3 length is 15 residues. Germline CDR1 SGHRS, CDR2 YFSETQ. V lost 0 bases, J lost 4 bases, and 6 bases stayed unmatched. For the CDR3, the DNA is TGCGCCAGCAGCTTGGGGGGACAGCCCACCTATGGCTACACCTTC. Translating gives CASSLGGQPTYGYTF.

This chain joins TRBV6-5 and TRBJ2-1; possibly TRBD2 for D (5 bases). Trimming left V 5 bases short and J 7 bases short, with 18 bases between. This CDR3 spans 15 amino acids. The germline V gene encodes CDR1 MNHEY and CDR2 SVGAGI. CDR3 amino acids: CASSPGVARRNEQFF. CDR3 sequence (DNA): TGTGCCAGCAGTCCCGGGGTAGCTAGAAGGAATGAGCAGTTCTTC.

The chain joins TRBV7-9 to TRBJ2-7; 8 bases are a match to TRBD1. The CDR3 is 14 residues long. Germline CDR1 reads SEHNR; CDR2 reads FQNEAQ (reference sequence). V dropped 5 bases and J dropped 6; count of bases not matched to a gene: 9. DNA of the CDR3: TGTGCCAGCAGCCTGGGGACAGGCATCGTCGAGCAGTACTTC. Its protein is CASSLGTGIVEQYF.

The chain joins TRBV4-1 to TRBJ2-5, with D perhaps TRBD2 (6 bases). The germline V and J ends were trimmed by 1 base and 4 bases, with 13 bases remaining between them. This CDR3 has 15 amino acids. Germline V gene lookup returns CDR1 MGHRA and CDR2 YSYEKL. Here the CDR3 DNA reads TGCGCCAGCAGCCAAGGCCGTGCGGGGAGAGAGACCCAGTACTTC. Its translation is CASSQGRAGRETQYF.

This rearrangement joins TRBV7-3 to TRBJ2-1, with TRBD2 as a possible D gene (6 bases). The CDR3 loop spans 16 amino acids. Trimming cost V 1 base and J 7 bases, with 17 bases left between them. The germline gives CDR1 SGHTA, CDR2 FQGTGA. This CDR3 is CASSLKPGPGGNEQFF. Here the CDR3 DNA reads TGTGCCAGCAGCTTAAAGCCGGGGCCCGGAGGGAATGAGCAGTTCTTC.